Listed below are T cell receptor beta chains from one sample, sequenced in a study of shared clonotypes between healthy human individuals. The data were produced by immunoSEQ multiplex PCR, yet TCRdb's version contains in-frame clones alone and is incomplete. Among under 2,500,000 clones listed, more than 90% were seen once. Sequences were obtained from naive CD4+ T cells sorted from blood. The receptor set was obtained from a man between 18 and 35 years old in good health. CDR3s include the opening cysteine and the closing phenylalanine or tryptophan. A D gene is named only where the DNA matches it firmly. Some rows mark clone size as missing; the rest say once, few, many or name a class of expanded clone.

clone size,CDR3 length,D gene,V gene,J gene,CDR3 protein,CDR3 DNA
.,15,.,TRBV7-2,TRBJ2-7,CASSLVWDLTYEQYF,TGTGCCAGCAGCTTAGTGTGGGACCTGACCTACGAGCAGTACTTC
.,16,TRBD2,TRBV7-9,TRBJ2-2,CASSSTGGRDTGELFF,TGTGCCAGCAGCTCGACGGGGGGACGGGACACCGGGGAGCTGTTTTTT
once,12,.,TRBV18,TRBJ2-3,CASSPRPDTQYF,TGTGCCAGCTCACCACGCCCAGATACGCAGTATTTT
.,14,TRBD1,TRBV9,TRBJ1-4,CASSVGTGVEKLFF,TGTGCCAGCAGCGTCGGGACAGGGGTAGAAAAACTGTTTTTT
once,12,.,TRBV10-1,TRBJ1-1,CASSVGDTEAFF,TGCGCCAGCAGCGTCGGTGACACTGAAGCTTTCTTT
.,15,TRBD2,TRBV10-1,TRBJ2-3,CASSGTSGGPDAQYF,TGCGCCAGCAGTGGGACTAGCGGGGGCCCCGATGCGCAGTATTTT
once,15,.,TRBV4-1,TRBJ2-4,CASSQGPRQKNIQYF,TGCGCCAGCAGCCAAGGCCCGAGACAGAAAAACATTCAGTACTTC
.,13,.,TRBV2,TRBJ2-7,CASRGAGDREQYF,TGTGCCAGCAGGGGGGCAGGGGACCGCGAGCAGTACTTC
.,14,.,TRBV5-1,TRBJ2-3,CASSLSPSTDTQYF,TGCGCCAGCAGCTTAAGCCCTAGCACAGATACGCAGTATTTT
.,16,.,TRBV7-9,TRBJ2-7,CASSLDGLGATYEQYF,TGTGCCAGCAGCTTAGACGGGCTAGGGGCCACCTACGAGCAGTACTTC
few,14,.,TRBV7-9,TRBJ1-5,CASSEWGGNQPQHF,TGTGCCAGCAGTGAATGGGGTGGAAATCAGCCCCAGCATTTT
.,15,.,TRBV30,TRBJ1-2,CAWIKKTLLNYGYTF,TGTGCCTGGATCAAGAAGACATTGCTCAACTATGGCTACACCTTC
.,14,TRBD1,TRBV11-2,TRBJ2-7,CASSLDTGARAQYF,TGTGCCAGCAGCTTAGACACAGGGGCCAGGGCGCAGTACTTC
.,15,.,TRBV7-2,TRBJ2-7,CASSRSPGESYEQYF,TGTGCCAGCAGCCGGTCCCCGGGAGAGTCCTACGAGCAGTACTTC
.,13,TRBD1,TRBV7-6,TRBJ2-5,CASSWDRKETQYF,TGTGCCAGCAGCTGGGACAGGAAAGAGACCCAGTACTTC
.,13,.,TRBV10-1,TRBJ1-5,CASSEGLNQPQHF,TGCGCCAGCAGTGAAGGACTCAATCAGCCCCAGCATTTT
.,14,.,TRBV28,TRBJ1-2,CASRRGADTYGYTF,TGTGCCAGCCGCCGAGGTGCAGATACCTATGGCTACACCTTC
.,16,TRBD2,TRBV25-1,TRBJ2-3,CASSEGGLAGLYTQYF,TGTGCCAGCAGTGAAGGAGGACTAGCGGGGTTATATACGCAGTATTTT
once,13,.,TRBV30,TRBJ1-4,CAWSGQFNEKLFF,TGTGCCTGGAGTGGACAGTTCAATGAAAAACTGTTTTTT
.,13,TRBD1,TRBV6-5,TRBJ1-1,CTTRGTGAASAFF,TGTACCACCCGGGGGACAGGGGCCGCATCGGCTTTCTTT
.,14,.,TRBV30,TRBJ1-1,CAWSVPVMNTEAFF,TGTGCCTGGAGTGTACCGGTCATGAACACTGAAGCTTTCTTT
.,18,.,TRBV5-6,TRBJ2-2,CASSHYSRRAEATGELFF,TGTGCCAGCAGCCACTATAGCAGAAGGGCTGAAGCCACCGGGGAGCTGTTTTTT
.,14,.,TRBV19,TRBJ1-3,CASTRLGPGNTIYF,TGTGCCAGTACTCGACTAGGCCCTGGAAACACCATATATTTT
.,15,.,TRBV5-6,TRBJ2-6,CASSLDRSGANVLTF,TGTGCCAGCAGCTTGGATCGATCTGGGGCCAACGTCCTGACTTTC
few,13,TRBD1,TRBV7-2,TRBJ1-2,CASSPGQGNGYTF,TGTGCCAGCAGCCCCGGACAGGGGAATGGCTACACCTTC
.,10,.,TRBV20-1,TRBJ2-3,CSATSYTQYF,TGCAGTGCTACGTCCTATACGCAGTATTTT
.,14,.,TRBV2,TRBJ1-1,CASRRAFMNTEAFF,TGTGCCAGCAGGAGGGCCTTCATGAACACTGAAGCTTTCTTT
.,18,.,TRBV30,TRBJ1-6,CAWSAPWGSSSYNSPLHF,TGTGCCTGGAGTGCCCCGTGGGGCTCCAGCTCCTATAATTCACCCCTCCACTTT
once,16,.,TRBV6-1,TRBJ1-3,CASSEPTGSSGNTIYF,TGTGCCAGCAGTGAACCGACAGGCTCCTCTGGAAACACCATATATTTT
.,13,.,TRBV9,TRBJ2-7,CASSVGPTYEQYF,TGTGCCAGCAGCGTAGGTCCAACCTACGAGCAGTACTTC
.,13,.,TRBV2,TRBJ2-5,CASCLEGRETQYF,TGTGCCAGCTGCCTTGAGGGTCGCGAGACCCAGTACTTC
.,16,.,TRBV7-2,TRBJ2-7,CASSLDLAGGQREQYF,TGTGCCAGCAGCTTAGACTTAGCTGGAGGGCAACGCGAGCAGTACTTC
.,14,TRBD1,TRBV6-5,TRBJ1-2,CASSYGQGEDGYTF,TGTGCCAGCAGTTACGGACAGGGGGAGGATGGCTACACCTTC
.,12,.,TRBV30,TRBJ2-7,CASAAGSYEQYF,TGTGCCTCGGCCGCGGGCTCCTACGAGCAGTACTTC
.,16,TRBD1,TRBV10-3,TRBJ1-1,CAISPNRQGTGTEAFF,TGTGCCATCAGTCCGAACCGACAGGGAACGGGCACTGAAGCTTTCTTT
.,15,TRBD1,TRBV18,TRBJ1-1,CASSPILGQGAEAFF,TGTGCCAGCTCACCAATCTTAGGACAGGGAGCAGAAGCTTTCTTT
.,17,.,TRBV19,TRBJ1-5,CASTDRGFVVSNQPQHF,TGTGCCAGTACCGATAGAGGGTTCGTTGTTAGCAATCAGCCCCAGCATTTT
.,16,TRBD1,TRBV4-1,TRBJ1-4,CASSQGQRGGNEKLFF,TGCGCCAGCAGCCAGGGACAGAGGGGCGGTAATGAAAAACTGTTTTTT
.,11,.,TRBV30,TRBJ2-1,CGGVHYNEQFF,TGTGGAGGGGTCCACTACAATGAGCAGTTCTTC
.,14,.,TRBV28,TRBJ2-2,CASSGPPNTGELFF,TGTGCCAGCAGTGGACCACCGAACACCGGGGAGCTGTTTTTT
.,11,.,TRBV6-6,TRBJ1-1,CASSDFPEAFF,TGTGCCAGCAGCGATTTCCCTGAAGCTTTCTTT
once,16,.,TRBV4-1,TRBJ2-2,CASSQGPLSNTGELFF,TGCGCCAGCAGCCAAGGGCCCTTATCGAACACCGGGGAGCTGTTTTTT
.,13,.,TRBV18,TRBJ2-7,CASSPPKTYEQYF,TGTGCCAGCTCACCACCTAAGACCTACGAGCAGTACTTC
.,15,TRBD1,TRBV2,TRBJ1-3,CASSPTDRVGNTIYF,TGTGCCAGCAGCCCCACCGACAGGGTCGGAAACACCATATATTTT
.,15,.,TRBV30,TRBJ1-4,CAWSGAGATNEKLFF,TGTGCCTGGAGTGGCGCAGGGGCAACTAATGAAAAACTGTTTTTT
.,16,TRBD2,TRBV7-2,TRBJ2-1,CASSLVTSVSSNEQFF,TGTGCCAGCAGCTTAGTAACTAGCGTTAGTAGCAATGAGCAGTTCTTC
.,15,.,TRBV10-3,TRBJ1-6,CAISESKGGNSPLHF,TGTGCCATCAGTGAGTCGAAGGGGGGGAATTCACCCCTCCACTTT
.,15,TRBD2,TRBV30,TRBJ2-7,CAWSAGLAGTYEQYF,TGTGCCTGGAGTGCGGGACTAGCGGGGACCTACGAGCAGTACTTC
.,16,TRBD2,TRBV7-3,TRBJ2-1,CASSLNRAGGYNEQFF,TGTGCCAGCAGCTTAAACCGAGCGGGAGGGTACAATGAGCAGTTCTTC
.,14,TRBD1,TRBV6-4,TRBJ2-3,CASSQQGGTDTQYF,TGTGCCAGCAGTCAACAGGGGGGCACAGATACGCAGTATTTT
.,13,.,TRBV6-5,TRBJ2-7,CASTTVDSYEQYF,TGTGCCAGCACCACCGTAGACAGCTACGAGCAGTACTTC
.,13,TRBD2,TRBV6-5,TRBJ2-5,CASSWGLAGTQYF,TGTGCCAGCAGTTGGGGACTAGCTGGGACCCAGTACTTC
.,17,TRBD1,TRBV5-5,TRBJ1-5,CASSLATLGTGHQPQHF,TGTGCCAGCAGCTTGGCTACACTCGGGACAGGGCACCAGCCCCAGCATTTT
.,14,TRBD1,TRBV2,TRBJ1-5,CASSSQGSNQPQHF,TGTGCCAGCAGTTCACAGGGGAGCAATCAGCCCCAGCATTTT
.,15,.,TRBV11-2,TRBJ1-4,CASSLTGSANEKLFF,TGTGCCAGCAGCTTAACGGGTTCGGCTAATGAAAAACTGTTTTTT
.,14,.,TRBV30,TRBJ2-5,CAWTLSGGAVTQYF,TGTGCCTGGACCCTAAGCGGAGGGGCCGTGACCCAGTACTTC
.,16,TRBD1,TRBV7-9,TRBJ2-1,CASSVLQGKTGNEQFF,TGTGCCAGCAGCGTGTTACAGGGGAAGACGGGCAATGAGCAGTTCTTC